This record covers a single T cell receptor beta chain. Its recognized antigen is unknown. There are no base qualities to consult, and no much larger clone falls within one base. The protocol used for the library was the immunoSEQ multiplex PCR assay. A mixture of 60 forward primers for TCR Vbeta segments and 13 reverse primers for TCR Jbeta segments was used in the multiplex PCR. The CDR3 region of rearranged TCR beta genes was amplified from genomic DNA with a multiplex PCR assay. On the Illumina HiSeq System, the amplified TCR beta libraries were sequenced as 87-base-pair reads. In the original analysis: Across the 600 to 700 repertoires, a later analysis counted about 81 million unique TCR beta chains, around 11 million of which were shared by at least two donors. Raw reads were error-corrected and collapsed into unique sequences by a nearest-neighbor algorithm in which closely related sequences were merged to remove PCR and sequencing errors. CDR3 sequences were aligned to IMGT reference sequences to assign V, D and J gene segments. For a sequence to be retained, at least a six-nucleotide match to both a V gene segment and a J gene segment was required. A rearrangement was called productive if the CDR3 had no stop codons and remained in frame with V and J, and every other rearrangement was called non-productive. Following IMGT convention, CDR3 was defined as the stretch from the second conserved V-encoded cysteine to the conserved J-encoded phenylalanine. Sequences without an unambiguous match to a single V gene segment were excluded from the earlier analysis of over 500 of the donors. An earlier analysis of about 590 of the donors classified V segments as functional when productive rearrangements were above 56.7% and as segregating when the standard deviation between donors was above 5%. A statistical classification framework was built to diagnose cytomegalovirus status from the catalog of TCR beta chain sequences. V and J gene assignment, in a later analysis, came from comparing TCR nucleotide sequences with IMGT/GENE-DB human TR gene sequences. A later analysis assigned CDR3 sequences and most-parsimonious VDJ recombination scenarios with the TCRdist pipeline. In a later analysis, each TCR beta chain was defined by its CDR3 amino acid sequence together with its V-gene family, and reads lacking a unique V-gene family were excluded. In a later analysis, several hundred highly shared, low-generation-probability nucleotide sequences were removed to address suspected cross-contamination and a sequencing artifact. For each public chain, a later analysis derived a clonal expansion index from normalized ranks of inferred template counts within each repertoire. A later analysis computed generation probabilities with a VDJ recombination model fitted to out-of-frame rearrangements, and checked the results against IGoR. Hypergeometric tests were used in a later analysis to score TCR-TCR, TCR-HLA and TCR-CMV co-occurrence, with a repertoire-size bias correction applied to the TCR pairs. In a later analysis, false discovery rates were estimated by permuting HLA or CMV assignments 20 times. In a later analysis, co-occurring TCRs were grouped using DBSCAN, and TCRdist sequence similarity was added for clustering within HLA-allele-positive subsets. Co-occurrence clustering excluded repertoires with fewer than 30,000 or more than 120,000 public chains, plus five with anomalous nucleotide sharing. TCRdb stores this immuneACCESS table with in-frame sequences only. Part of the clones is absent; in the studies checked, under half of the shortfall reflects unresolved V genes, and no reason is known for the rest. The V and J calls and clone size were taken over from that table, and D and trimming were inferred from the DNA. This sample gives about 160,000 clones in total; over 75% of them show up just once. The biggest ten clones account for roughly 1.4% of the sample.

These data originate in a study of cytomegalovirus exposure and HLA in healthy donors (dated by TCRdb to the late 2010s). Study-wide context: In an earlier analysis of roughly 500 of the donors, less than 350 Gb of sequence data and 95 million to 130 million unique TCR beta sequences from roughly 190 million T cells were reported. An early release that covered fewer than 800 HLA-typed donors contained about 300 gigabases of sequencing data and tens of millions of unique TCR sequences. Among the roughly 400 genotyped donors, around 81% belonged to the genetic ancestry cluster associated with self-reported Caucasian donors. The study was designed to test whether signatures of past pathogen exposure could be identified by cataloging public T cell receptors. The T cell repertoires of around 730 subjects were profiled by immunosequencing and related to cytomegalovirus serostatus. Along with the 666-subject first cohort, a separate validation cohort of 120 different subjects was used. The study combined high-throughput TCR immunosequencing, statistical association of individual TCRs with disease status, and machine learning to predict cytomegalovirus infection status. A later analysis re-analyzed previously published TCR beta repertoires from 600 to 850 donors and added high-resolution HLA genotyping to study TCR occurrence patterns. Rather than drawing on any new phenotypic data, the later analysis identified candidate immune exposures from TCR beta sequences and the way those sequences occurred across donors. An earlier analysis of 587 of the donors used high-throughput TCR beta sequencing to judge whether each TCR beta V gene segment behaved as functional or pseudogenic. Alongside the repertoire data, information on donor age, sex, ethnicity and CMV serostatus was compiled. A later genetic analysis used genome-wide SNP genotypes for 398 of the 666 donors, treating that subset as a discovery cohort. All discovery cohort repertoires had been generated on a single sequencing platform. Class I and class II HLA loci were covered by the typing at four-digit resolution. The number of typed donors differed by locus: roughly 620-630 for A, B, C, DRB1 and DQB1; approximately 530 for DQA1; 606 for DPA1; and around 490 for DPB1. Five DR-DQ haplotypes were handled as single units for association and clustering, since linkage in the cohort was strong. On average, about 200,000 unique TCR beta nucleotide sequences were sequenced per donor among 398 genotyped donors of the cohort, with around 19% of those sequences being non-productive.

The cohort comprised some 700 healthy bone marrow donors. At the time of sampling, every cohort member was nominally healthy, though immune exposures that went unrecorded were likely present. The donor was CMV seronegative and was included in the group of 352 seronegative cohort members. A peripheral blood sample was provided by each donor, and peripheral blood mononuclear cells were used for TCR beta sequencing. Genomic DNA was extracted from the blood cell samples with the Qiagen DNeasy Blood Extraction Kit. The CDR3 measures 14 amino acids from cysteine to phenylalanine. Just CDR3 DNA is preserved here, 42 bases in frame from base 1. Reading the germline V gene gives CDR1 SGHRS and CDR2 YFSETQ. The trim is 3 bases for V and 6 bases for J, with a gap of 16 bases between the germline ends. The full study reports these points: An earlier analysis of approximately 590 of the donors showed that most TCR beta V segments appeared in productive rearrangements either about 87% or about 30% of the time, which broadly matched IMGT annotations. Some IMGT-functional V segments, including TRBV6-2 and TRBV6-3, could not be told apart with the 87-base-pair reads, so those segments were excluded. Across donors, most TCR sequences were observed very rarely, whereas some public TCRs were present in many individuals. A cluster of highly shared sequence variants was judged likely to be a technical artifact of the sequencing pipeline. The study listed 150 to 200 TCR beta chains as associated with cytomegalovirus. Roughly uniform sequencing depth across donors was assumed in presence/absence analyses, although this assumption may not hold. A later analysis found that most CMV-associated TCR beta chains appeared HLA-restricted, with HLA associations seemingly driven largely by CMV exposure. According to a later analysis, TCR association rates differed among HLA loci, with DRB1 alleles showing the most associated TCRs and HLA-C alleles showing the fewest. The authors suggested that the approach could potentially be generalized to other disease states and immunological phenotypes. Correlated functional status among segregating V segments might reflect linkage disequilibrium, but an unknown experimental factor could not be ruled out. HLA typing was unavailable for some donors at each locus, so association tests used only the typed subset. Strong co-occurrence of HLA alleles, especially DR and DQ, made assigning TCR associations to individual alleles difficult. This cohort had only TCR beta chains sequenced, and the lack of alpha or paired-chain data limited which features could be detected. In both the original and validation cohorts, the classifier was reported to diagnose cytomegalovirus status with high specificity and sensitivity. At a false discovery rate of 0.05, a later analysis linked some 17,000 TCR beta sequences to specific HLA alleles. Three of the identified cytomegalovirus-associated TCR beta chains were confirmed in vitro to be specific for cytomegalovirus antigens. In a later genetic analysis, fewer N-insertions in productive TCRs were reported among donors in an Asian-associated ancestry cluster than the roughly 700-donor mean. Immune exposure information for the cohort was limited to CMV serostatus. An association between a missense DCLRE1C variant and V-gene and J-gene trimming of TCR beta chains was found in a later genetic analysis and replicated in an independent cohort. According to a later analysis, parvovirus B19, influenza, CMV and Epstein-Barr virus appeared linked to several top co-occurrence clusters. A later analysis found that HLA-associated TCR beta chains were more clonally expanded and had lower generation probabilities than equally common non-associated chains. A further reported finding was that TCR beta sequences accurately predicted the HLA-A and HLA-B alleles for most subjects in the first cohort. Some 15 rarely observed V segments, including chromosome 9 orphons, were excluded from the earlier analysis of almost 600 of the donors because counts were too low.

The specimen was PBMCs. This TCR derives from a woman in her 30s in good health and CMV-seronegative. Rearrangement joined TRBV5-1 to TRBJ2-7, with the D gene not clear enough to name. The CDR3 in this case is CASSSLPSESEQYF. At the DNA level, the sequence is TGCGCCAGCAGCTCCCTCCCCTCGGAGTCCGAGCAGTACTTC.